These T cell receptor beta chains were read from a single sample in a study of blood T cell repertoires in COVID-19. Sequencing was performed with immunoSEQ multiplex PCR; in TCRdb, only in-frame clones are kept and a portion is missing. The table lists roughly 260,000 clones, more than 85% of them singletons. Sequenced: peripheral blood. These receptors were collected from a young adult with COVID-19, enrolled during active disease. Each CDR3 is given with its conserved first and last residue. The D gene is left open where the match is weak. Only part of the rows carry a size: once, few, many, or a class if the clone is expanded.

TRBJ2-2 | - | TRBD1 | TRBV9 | TGTGCCAGCAGCGTACAAGGGGGCCGTACCGGGGAGCTGTTTTTT | CASSVQGGRTGELFF
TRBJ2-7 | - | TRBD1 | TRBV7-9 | TGTGCCAGCAGCACCTCAGACAGGGTCCACTCCTACGAGCAGTACTTC | CASSTSDRVHSYEQYF
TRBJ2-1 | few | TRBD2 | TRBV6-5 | TGTGCCAGCAGGTCTGGGACTAGCCCCTACAATGAGCAGTTCTTC | CASRSGTSPYNEQFF
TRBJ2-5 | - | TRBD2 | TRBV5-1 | TGCGCCAGCAGCTCCATAGGAGGGAGGGCTGGGGAGACCCAGTACTTC | CASSSIGGRAGETQYF
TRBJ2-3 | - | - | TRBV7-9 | TGTGCCAGCAGCTTAGCGGGAGGAAGCACAGATACGCAGTATTTT | CASSLAGGSTDTQYF
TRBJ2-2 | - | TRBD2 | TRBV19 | TGTGCCAGTAGTATTCTTGCGGGAGCGGCCAACGGGGAGCTGTTTTTT | CASSILAGAANGELFF
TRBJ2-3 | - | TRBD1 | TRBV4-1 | TGCGCCAGCAGCCAAACACAGGGGGCCGGAGATACGCAGTATTTT | CASSQTQGAGDTQYF
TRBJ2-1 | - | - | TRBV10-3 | TGTGCCATCAATGAGGGTTCTATAGAAAACGAGCAGTTCTTC | CAINEGSIENEQFF
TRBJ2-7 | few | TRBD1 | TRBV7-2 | TGTGCCAGCAGCGCCCGGGACAGGGGACCCGAGCAGTACTTC | CASSARDRGPEQYF
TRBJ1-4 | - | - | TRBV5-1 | TGCGCCAGCAGCTTGGAGAGTCCCAATGAAAAACTGTTTTTT | CASSLESPNEKLFF
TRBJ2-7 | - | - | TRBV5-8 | TGTGCCAGCAGCAGGGACATTGGGTACTACGAGCAGTACTTC | CASSRDIGYYEQYF
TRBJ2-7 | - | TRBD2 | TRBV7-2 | TGTGCCAGCAGCTCCGGGACTACTACCTACGAGCAGTACTTC | CASSSGTTTYEQYF
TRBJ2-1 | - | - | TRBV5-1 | TGCGCCAGCAGCTTGGGATACAGAGATGAGCAGTTCTTC | CASSLGYRDEQFF
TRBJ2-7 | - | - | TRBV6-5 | TGTGCCAGCAGTTACTCAGCCCGAACCTACGAGCAGTACTTC | CASSYSARTYEQYF
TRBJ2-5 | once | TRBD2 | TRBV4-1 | TGCGCCAGCAGCCAATCCCCCGGGGGGATGGGGGAGACCCAGTACTTC | CASSQSPGGMGETQYF
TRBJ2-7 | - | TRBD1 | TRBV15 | TGTGCCACCAGCAGGGGTACAGGGGGCGCGAGCGAGCAGTACTTC | CATSRGTGGASEQYF
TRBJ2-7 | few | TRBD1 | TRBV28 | TGTGCCAGCAGTTTAGAATGGGACAGGGGGACCTACGAGCAGTACTTC | CASSLEWDRGTYEQYF
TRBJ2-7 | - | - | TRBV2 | TGTGCCAGCAGTGAAGCTAGAAGGGGACTGGGGTTAAGCTACGAGCAGTACTTC | CASSEARRGLGLSYEQYF
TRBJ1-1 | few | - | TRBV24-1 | TGTGCCACCAGTGATTTCAGGGGCACTGAAGCTTTCTTT | CATSDFRGTEAFF
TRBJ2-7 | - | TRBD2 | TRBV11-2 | TGTGCCAGCAGCCCAGGGACTAGCGTATACGAGCAGTACTTC | CASSPGTSVYEQYF
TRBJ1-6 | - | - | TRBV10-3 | TGTGCCATCAGTGAGGGGGAGGGTCGGGTATACTCACCCCTCCACTTT | CAISEGEGRVYSPLHF
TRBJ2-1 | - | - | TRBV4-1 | TGCGCCAGCAGCCAAGAGAGGAGGTCCTACAATGAGCAGTTCTTC | CASSQERRSYNEQFF
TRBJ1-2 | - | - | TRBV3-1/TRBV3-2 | TGTGCCAGCAGCCTAATAACAGGGTCCGGTGGCTACACCTTC | CASSLITGSGGYTF
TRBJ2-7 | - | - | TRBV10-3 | TGTGCCATAAGATCGGGTCAAGCACCCCCGGGCGAGCAGTACTTC | CAIRSGQAPPGEQYF
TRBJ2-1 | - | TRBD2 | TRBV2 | TGTGCCAGCAGTGAGGGCTTACTAGCGGGCTTCAGGAGCCCTTACAATGAGCAGTTCTTC | CASSEGLLAGFRSPYNEQFF
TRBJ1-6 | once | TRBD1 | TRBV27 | TGTGCCAGCAGTTTTGGCAGGGGGAATTCACCCCTCCACTTT | CASSFGRGNSPLHF
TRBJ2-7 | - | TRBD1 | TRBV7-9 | TGTGCCAGCAGCTTAGGGGACAGCAGCTCCTACGAGCAGTACTTC | CASSLGDSSSYEQYF
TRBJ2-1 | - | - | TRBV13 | TGTGCCAGCAGCCCAGGTGGGTCGAATGAGCAGTTCTTC | CASSPGGSNEQFF
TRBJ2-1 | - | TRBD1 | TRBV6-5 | TGTGCCAGCAGCAAGGACAGGGGCTACAATGAGCAGTTCTTC | CASSKDRGYNEQFF
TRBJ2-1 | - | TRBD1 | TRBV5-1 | TGCGCCAGCAGCTCGCCCCCGGGACAGGGGCCCTCCTACAATGAGCAGTTCTTC | CASSSPPGQGPSYNEQFF
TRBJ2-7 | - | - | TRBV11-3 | TGTGCCAGCAGCAAAGGCGGCTACGAGCAGTACTTC | CASSKGGYEQYF
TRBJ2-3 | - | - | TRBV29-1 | TGCAGCGTTGTTTACACAGATACGCAGTATTTT | CSVVYTDTQYF
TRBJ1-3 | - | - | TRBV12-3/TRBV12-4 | TGTGCCAGCGGAGACAGTACTGGAAACACCATATATTTT | CASGDSTGNTIYF
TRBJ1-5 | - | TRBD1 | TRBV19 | TGTGCCAGTAGTACCGACAGGGCCGGAGCTCAGCCCCAGCATTTT | CASSTDRAGAQPQHF
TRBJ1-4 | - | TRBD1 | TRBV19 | TGTGCCAGTAGCCCTTGGACAGGGAATGAAAAACTGTTTTTT | CASSPWTGNEKLFF
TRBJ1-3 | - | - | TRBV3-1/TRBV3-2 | TGTGCCAGCAGCCAAGAATCCAGGGCCCTTCATTTT | CASSQESRALHF
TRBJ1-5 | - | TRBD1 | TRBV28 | TGTGCCAGCAGGAACCGGGACAGTCTCCAGCCCCAGCATTTT | CASRNRDSLQPQHF
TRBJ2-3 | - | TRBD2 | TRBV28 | TGTGCCAGCAGTTTAACTCTTCGTCTAGCGGGAGCGGCAGATACGCAGTATTTT | CASSLTLRLAGAADTQYF